Each of the 2 T cell receptor beta chains below was sequenced from the same sample in a study of T-cell memory formation after mild COVID-19. One entry per CDR3 protein, called by TCRdb with MiXCR from the 5' RACE reads. The sample has tens of thousands of distinct CDR3 sequences, less than 15% seen once; the top ten hold about 24%. The source material was PBMCs or a T cell subset sorted from them (not recorded which). The receptor source for this set is a man aged 18 to 35 who had mild COVID-19 (a few samples of this study predate the infection). Cell type and time point are not known.

The chain recombines TRBV5-4 with TRBJ2-5; 14 positions agree with TRBD2. This CDR3 contains 17 residues. Germline values: CDR1 SGHNT, CDR2 YYREEE (reference sequence). After removal of 0 bases from V and 5 bases from J, the junction contained 6 bases not matched to a gene. CDR3 region: CASSLGGLAGAGETQYF. CDR3 nucleotides: TGTGCCAGCAGCTTGGGGGGACTAGCGGGGGCCGGGGAGACCCAGTACTTC.

This clonotype occurred a few times. J is TRBJ1-5 and V is TRBV7-2; D unclear. The CDR3 runs 15 residues. The V gene's germline CDR1 is SGHTA and CDR2 FQGNSA. V was pared by 5 bases and J by 6 bases, with 17 bases between. The chain's CDR3 is CASSAGPSASQPQHF. CDR3 DNA sequence: TGTGCCAGCAGCGCCGGACCTTCGGCGAGTCAGCCCCAGCATTTT.